The clone carrying this TCR beta chain was seen more than once but under ten times. Its antigen remains unknown. Unique molecular identifiers were incorporated into the prepared TCRbeta library. Using its own MiXCR run on the PCR reads, TCRdb lists one record per CDR3 protein. The sample carries 700,000 to 950,000 distinct CDR3 sequences, less than 20% recorded once. The data originate from a study of T-cell reconstitution after alpha-beta-depleted transplantation in children. Study observations and caveats: As was reported, about two months after transplant, alpha-beta T cells came from several hundred expanded graft clones.

The source of this sequence is a male patient aged 10-17 years who had a stem cell transplant for acute lymphoblastic leukemia, so the T cells may come from the graft donor. Sequenced here: PBMCs, mostly from graft donor cells, sampled 360 days after TCRalphabeta/CD19-depleted stem cell transplant.

CDR3 DNA sequence: TGCAGTGCTAGAGCTAAGACAGGGACCGCGGGTTCCTATAATTCACCCCTCCACTTT. Protein product: CSARAKTGTAGSYNSPLHF. The chain couples TRBV20-1 to TRBJ1-6, with 7 bases lining up with TRBD1. V lost 1 base, J lost 1 base, and 13 bases stayed unmatched. The CDR3 sequence is 19 residues long. Germline loops: CDR1 DFQATT, CDR2 SNEGSKA (reference sequence).